The 21 T cell receptor beta chains listed next were all sequenced from one sample in a study of spatial heterogeneity in lung cancer (dated by TCRdb to the late 2010s). The time point label corresponds to: sample taken at primary tumor resection. The library was built by means of 5' RACE. The reads were generated on a NextSeq 500. TCRdb reprocessed the public reads (quality trimming at Q25 with fastp, clone calling with MiXCR) and kept in-frame beta chains. Rows are unified per CDR3 protein, each entry keeping the most common DNA and genes. The sample table shows over 50,000 distinct CDR3 sequences, and under 7.5% are seen once. Together, the top ten hold approximately 15% of the sample. The source was PBMCs, collected at surgery. The receptor set was obtained from a female donor with early-stage non-small cell lung cancer.

This clonotype was seen ten or more times. The chain uses TRBV5-1 and TRBJ2-3; D unresolved. Trimming took off 4 bases at V and 3 bases at J, with 6 bases between the two ends. CDR3 length equals 12 residues. Germline CDR1 is SGHRS and CDR2 is YFSETQ. As DNA, the CDR3 is TGCGCCAGCAGCCCCGATACAGATACGCAGTATTTT. Its translation is CASSPDTDTQYF. The full variable domain, completed using reference TRBV5-1 and TRBJ2-3, is KAGVTQTPRYLIKTRGQQVTLSCSPISGHRSVSWYQQTPGQGLQFLFEYFSETQRNKGNFPGRFSGRQFSNSRSEMNVSTLELGDSALYLCASSPDTDTQYFGPGTRLTVL.

This clonotype was seen ten or more times. The chain joins TRBV28 to TRBJ1-5; D gene ambiguous. Germline V CDR1 and CDR2: MDHEN, SYDVKM. The CDR3 is 13 amino acids. V gave up 8 bases and J gave up 7 bases, with 15 bases separating them. The CDR3 bases are TGTGCCAGCGGACCCGAATCTAGGCAGCCCCAGCATTTT. Protein: CASGPESRQPQHF.

This clonotype came up many times. Here the CDR3 DNA reads TGTGCCAGCAGCCAAGATTATACAGGGGGTAATTCACCCCTCCACTTT. Protein: CASSQDYTGGNSPLHF. V usage is TRBV3-1 and J usage is TRBJ1-6; 8 positions match TRBD1. Trimming at V came to 0 bases and at J to 6 bases, leaving 4 bases not matched to a gene. Germline V lookup: CDR1 LGHDT, CDR2 YNNKEL (reference sequence). The CDR3 has 16 residues.

On this clonotype: It may be a read error: a sequence one base away is much more abundant. The CDR3 coding sequence is TGTGCCAGCAGCTTAGACGTGACAGGGGGAAACACCATATATTTT. Translated: CASSLDVTGGNTIYF. The gene calls are TRBV11-2 and TRBJ1-3; 7 bases agree with TRBD1. V was pared by 0 bases and J by 4 bases, with 3 bases of the junction left unmatched. CDR1 SGHAT and CDR2 FQNNGV come from the germline V gene. The CDR3 totals 15 residues.

The V and J genes are TRBV6-1 and TRBJ2-1, with 9 bases identical to TRBD1. Trimming took 6 bases from V and 5 from J; bases not matched to a gene: 5. This CDR3 is built from 14 residues. Germline V lookup: CDR1 MNHNS, CDR2 SASEGT. Here the CDR3 reads CASSRDRVHNEQFF. DNA for the CDR3: TGTGCCAGCAGCCGGGACAGGGTGCACAATGAGCAGTTCTTC.

This clonotype occurred many times. V is TRBV5-1 and J is TRBJ1-1; D is possibly TRBD1 (6 bases). Trimming took 4 bases from V and 2 from J, leaving 12 bases between them. This CDR3 has 14 amino acids. Germline values: CDR1 SGHRS, CDR2 YFSETQ. Here the CDR3 DNA reads TGCGCCAGCAGCGTACAGGGAGGAAACACTGAAGCTTTCTTT. Translation: CASSVQGGNTEAFF.

This clonotype was seen ten or more times. The chain's CDR3 is CASSWSGQDYEQYF. The CDR3 nucleotides are TGCGCCAGCAGCTGGAGCGGACAGGACTACGAGCAGTACTTC. This sequence joins TRBV5-1 and TRBJ2-7; 7 positions match TRBD1. The CDR3 is 14 amino acids. Germline loops: CDR1 SGHRS, CDR2 YFSETQ. V dropped 3 bases and J dropped 3; count of bases not matched to a gene: 6.

The chain couples TRBV12-3 or TRBV12-4 to TRBJ1-2, with D unclear. With 0 bases removed from V and 2 bases from J, the gap between germline ends came to 13 bases. The CDR3 has 16 residues. Here the CDR3 DNA reads TGTGCCAGCAGTTTAGCAAATCGGGAACGGAACTATGGCTACACCTTC. Encoded protein: CASSLANRERNYGYTF.

At least ten counts were recorded for this clonotype. The rearrangement joins TRBV18 to TRBJ1-1; perhaps TRBD1 as D (5 bases). Germline CDR1 and CDR2: KGHSH and LQKENI. Between the trimmed V and J ends, which lost 3 bases and 1 base, there was a span of 12 bases. The CDR3 is made up of 15 amino acids. DNA of the CDR3: TGTGCCAGCTCACCGTCAGCGCAGGGGAACACTGAAGCTTTCTTT. Encoded protein: CASSPSAQGNTEAFF.

This clonotype was observed a few times. The chain has TRBV3-1 and TRBJ1-1; TRBD1 matches at 8 bases. The CDR3 is 13 residues long. The germline gives CDR1 LGHDT, CDR2 YNNKEL (reference sequence). V dropped 9 bases and J dropped 4; count of bases not matched to a gene: 7. This chain's CDR3 is CASSDREGTEAFF. Written as DNA, the CDR3 is TGTGCCAGTTCGGACAGGGAGGGCACTGAAGCTTTCTTT. Using reference TRBV3-1 and TRBJ1-1 for the parts outside the CDR3, the full variable domain is DTAVSQTPKYLVTQMGNDKSIKCEQNLGHDTMYWYKQDSKKFLKIMFSYNNKELIINETVPNRFSPKSPDKAHLNLHINSLELGDSAVYFCASSDREGTEAFFGQGTRLTVV.

This clonotype has a handful of counts. The V gene is TRBV5-1, the J gene TRBJ1-2; no clear D. Germline V lookup: CDR1 SGHRS, CDR2 YFSETQ. Trimming removed 0 bases at V and 4 bases at J, with 13 bases between. The CDR3 length is 15 residues. The CDR3 sequence is CASSLGPVPTYGYTF. In DNA, the CDR3 is TGCGCCAGCAGCTTGGGTCCCGTTCCTACCTATGGCTACACCTTC.

There are many counts of this clonotype. The chain couples TRBV2 to TRBJ2-1; D perhaps matches TRBD2 (6 bases). The V gene's germline CDR1 is SNHLY and CDR2 FYNNEI. CDR3 size: 14 residues. Trimming cost V 11 bases and J 7 bases, with 21 bases left between them. The CDR3 region is CAYTRGSYLNEQFF. CDR3 in DNA: TGTGCCTATACTCGGGGGTCCTACCTGAATGAGCAGTTCTTC.

This clonotype showed up just a few times. The chain combines TRBV6-2 or TRBV6-3 with TRBJ2-5, with 14 nucleotides matching TRBD2. Germline loops: CDR1 MNHEY, CDR2 SVGEGT. This CDR3 contains 18 residues. J lost 1 base, V lost 0 bases, and 4 bases had no gene match. The CDR3 DNA sequence: TGTGCCAGCAGTTACTCTGGACTAGCGGGGGGCTCCCAAGAGACCCAGTACTTC. It is translated as CASSYSGLAGGSQETQYF.

This clonotype occurred a few times. The chain uses TRBV2 and TRBJ1-1; no firm D call. Germline values: CDR1 SNHLY, CDR2 FYNNEI. V shed 3 bases and J shed 0 bases, with 5 bases lying between them. CDR3 length equals 13 residues. CDR3 protein: CASSDGMNTEAFF. CDR3 sequence (DNA): TGTGCCAGCAGTGACGGGATGAACACTGAAGCTTTCTTT.

The rearrangement joins TRBV7-6 to TRBJ2-5; D unclear. CDR1 SGHVS and CDR2 FNYEAQ come from the germline V gene. Trimming shortened V by 7 bases and J by 4 bases, and 16 bases separated the two germline ends. This CDR3 is built from 14 residues. The CDR3: CASIPSDVRETQYF. DNA for the CDR3: TGTGCCAGCATCCCATCGGATGTGCGAGAGACCCAGTACTTC.

This clonotype was recorded at least ten times. This chain connects TRBV6-2 or TRBV6-3 to TRBJ1-5; D remains unclear. Trimming pared 3 bases from V and 10 bases from J, leaving 10 bases between. The length of the CDR3 is 12 residues. Germline lookup yields CDR1 MNHEY and CDR2 SVGEGT. The DNA for the CDR3 is TGTGCCAGCAGTTATAAGTTGACCCCCCAGCATTTT. Encoded protein: CASSYKLTPQHF.

The gene calls are TRBV5-4 and TRBJ1-6; TRBD1 agrees at 10 bases. The J segment lost 8 bases and the V segment lost 5 bases, leaving 4 bases of the junction unmatched. Germline V CDR1 and CDR2: SGHNT, YYREEE (reference sequence). CDR3 length: 14 residues. CDR3 DNA sequence: TGTGCCAGCAGGACGGACAGGGGGGATTCACCCCTCCACTTT. As protein: CASRTDRGDSPLHF.

This clonotype came up a few times. For the CDR3, the DNA is TGCAGTGCCCCGGCAAGGGGGACGCCGGTGACCCAGTACTTC. It encodes CSAPARGTPVTQYF. The rearrangement uses TRBV20-1 and TRBJ2-5; a weak D match, TRBD1 (6 bases). This CDR3 is built from 14 residues. The ends were cut back, 6 bases at V and 7 bases at J, with 21 bases in the middle. The germline gives CDR1 DFQATT, CDR2 SNEGSKA (reference sequence).

This clonotype has more than one count but fewer than ten. The gene calls are TRBV6-5 and TRBJ1-5, with 9 bases lining up with TRBD1. The germline V gene encodes CDR1 MNHEY and CDR2 SVGAGI. The CDR3 has 17 amino acids. V gave up 6 bases and J gave up 5 bases; unmatched junction bases: 14. The chain's CDR3 is CASRSDPGQGGHQPQHF. CDR3 DNA: TGTGCCAGCAGATCGGACCCGGGACAGGGAGGTCATCAGCCCCAGCATTTT.

The genes are TRBV7-2 and TRBJ2-5; 11 nucleotides line up with TRBD2. The CDR3 runs 16 residues. V trimming: 5 bases; J trimming: 2 bases; junction bases outside the gene matches: 7. Looked up from germline, CDR1 is SGHTA and CDR2 is FQGNSA. CDR3 in DNA: TGTGCCAGCAGCCCAGGACTAGCGGGTGGTCAAGAGACCCAGTACTTC. Its translation: CASSPGLAGGQETQYF.

This clonotype was detected only a few times. The chain links TRBV9 to TRBJ2-1, with unresolved D. V was clipped by 0 bases and J by 5 bases, with 9 bases between them. The germline V gene encodes CDR1 SGDLS and CDR2 YYNGEE. The CDR3 runs to 14 residues. This chain's CDR3 is CASSVAPNNNEQFF. CDR3 sequence (DNA): TGTGCCAGCAGCGTAGCCCCAAACAACAATGAGCAGTTCTTC.